This TCR beta chain derives from a study of molecular identifiers for immune sequencing clone quantification. CD8+CD4-CCR7+CD45RA+ cells were sorted as naive CD8 T cells. Concerning this clonotype: What it binds is not known.

TCRdb re-called the PCR reads with MiXCR, one entry per CDR3 protein. The sample has almost 20,000 distinct CDR3 sequences, roughly 20% seen once. Study findings and constraints: Clones that exceeded 20 RNA copies held over 97% of effector molecules, yet under 1% in naive cells. Because of identical TCR molecules sharing a barcode, sizes of highly expanded clones could be underestimated.

Losses at the gene ends were 1 base for V and 7 bases for J; bases not matched to a gene: 3. CDR1 MGHRA and CDR2 YSYEKL come from the germline V gene. CDR3 size: 15 residues. The sequenced material came from naive CD8+ T cells from blood, with Jurkat cell RNA spiked in. As for subset: FACS-sorted CD8+CD4-CCR7+CD45RA+ naive T cells. The chain uses TRBV4-1 and TRBJ2-2, with 10 bases lining up with TRBD2. The clonotype comes from a human donor in good health. Some libraries in this study had Jurkat cell RNA spiked in. DNA for the CDR3: TGCGCCAGCAGCCAAGCTACTAGCGGGATCGGGGAGCTGTTTTTT. Translated, it gives CASSQATSGIGELFF.